These T cell receptor beta chains were read from a single sample in a study of PD-1 blockade in classical Hodgkin lymphoma. Clones were read by immunoSEQ multiplex PCR, and TCRdb kept only the in-frame ones, dropping some. This table holds 20,000 to 25,000 clones, just over 75% found once. Sequenced material: peripheral blood mononuclear cells (PBMCs), taken before the second cycle of nivolumab. The source is a human donor with classical Hodgkin lymphoma. CDR3s leave out the opening cysteine and the closing phenylalanine or tryptophan. The size entry is marked missing in some rows and otherwise reads once, few, many or a size class.

clone size: NA
V gene: TRBV14
CDR3 protein: ASSQPGRGTGDYEQY

clone size: NA
V gene: TRBV6-5
CDR3 protein: ASSDGSRTVV

clone size: medium-sized
V gene: TRBV5-1
CDR3 protein: ASSLVGGSNQPQH

clone size: NA
V gene: TRBV29-1
CDR3 protein: SVVTAFSYEQY

clone size: NA
V gene: TRBV7-9
CDR3 protein: ASSLGGLFTEAF

clone size: once
V gene: TRBV30
CDR3 protein: AWSQDGEQF

clone size: NA
V gene: TRBV7-8
CDR3 protein: AILGGGNEQF

clone size: NA
V gene: TRBV6-1
CDR3 protein: ASSARAGGYEQY

clone size: NA
V gene: TRBV30
CDR3 protein: AWGRGGAEAF

clone size: few
V gene: TRBV5-5
CDR3 protein: ASSPSRDNRGYGYT

clone size: NA
V gene: TRBV30
CDR3 protein: AWSQRGLAGGLDEQF

clone size: NA
V gene: TRBV6-6
CDR3 protein: ASRGVSRGYT

clone size: NA
V gene: TRBV19
CDR3 protein: ASSILGAEAF

clone size: NA
V gene: TRBV15
CDR3 protein: ATSRDGETQY

clone size: once
V gene: TRBV10-2
CDR3 protein: ASSLAGDNEQF

clone size: few
V gene: TRBV4-1
CDR3 protein: ASSQRDTSGNTIY

clone size: NA
V gene: TRBV10-3
CDR3 protein: AISEMAAGGTQY

clone size: NA
V gene: TRBV19
CDR3 protein: ASGTGGETQY

clone size: NA
V gene: TRBV7-9
CDR3 protein: ASSWTSGSPSTDTQY

clone size: few
V gene: TRBV6-6
CDR3 protein: ASVRAGLHEKLF

clone size: NA
V gene: TRBV19
CDR3 protein: AIKDSGANVLT

clone size: NA
V gene: TRBV6-1
CDR3 protein: ASRRGEGYEQY

clone size: NA
V gene: TRBV5-1
CDR3 protein: ASSLPTASYEQY

clone size: NA
V gene: TRBV4-3
CDR3 protein: ASSQAGSSLNTQY

clone size: few
V gene: TRBV7-3
CDR3 protein: ASSQQTGRLNEQF

clone size: NA
V gene: TRBV6-6
CDR3 protein: ASGTSGDNSYEQY